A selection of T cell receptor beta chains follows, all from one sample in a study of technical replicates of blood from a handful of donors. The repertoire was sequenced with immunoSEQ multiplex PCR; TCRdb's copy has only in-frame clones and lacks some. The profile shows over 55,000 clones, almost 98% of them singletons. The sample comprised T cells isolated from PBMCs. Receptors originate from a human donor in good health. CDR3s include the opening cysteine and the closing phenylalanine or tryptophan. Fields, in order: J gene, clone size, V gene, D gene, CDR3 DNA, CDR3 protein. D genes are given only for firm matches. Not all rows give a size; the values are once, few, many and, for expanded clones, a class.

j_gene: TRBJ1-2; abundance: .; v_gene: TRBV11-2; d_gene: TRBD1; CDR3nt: TGTGCCAGCAGCCCCCGGGACAGTGCGACGGCGTTCTATGGCTACACCTTC; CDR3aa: CASSPRDSATAFYGYTF
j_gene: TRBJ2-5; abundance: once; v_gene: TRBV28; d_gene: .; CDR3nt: TGTGCCAGCCAAGCTGGTCGAGAGACCCAGTACTTC; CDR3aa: CASQAGRETQYF
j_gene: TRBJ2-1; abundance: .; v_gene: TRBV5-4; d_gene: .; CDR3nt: TGTGCCAGCAGCTTGGTGGACAGAATCAATGAGCAGTTCTTC; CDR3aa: CASSLVDRINEQFF
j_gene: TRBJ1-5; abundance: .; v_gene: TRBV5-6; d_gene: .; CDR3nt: TGTGCCAGCAGCTTGAGGCGCGGGGCTCAGCCCCAGCATTTT; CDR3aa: CASSLRRGAQPQHF
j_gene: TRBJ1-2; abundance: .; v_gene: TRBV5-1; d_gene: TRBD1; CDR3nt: TGCGCCAGCAGCTTTCTCTCGTCCCGGACAGGCCATGGCTACACCTTC; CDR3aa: CASSFLSSRTGHGYTF
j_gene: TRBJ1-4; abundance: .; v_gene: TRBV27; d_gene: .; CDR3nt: TGTGCCAGCAGGAGGTTTCCTCTTGCAACTAATGAAAAACTGTTTTTT; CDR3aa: CASRRFPLATNEKLFF
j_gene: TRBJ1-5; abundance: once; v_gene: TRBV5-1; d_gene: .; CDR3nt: TGCGCCAGCAGCACGGGGGGGGGAGAGCCCCAGCATTTT; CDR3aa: CASSTGGGEPQHF
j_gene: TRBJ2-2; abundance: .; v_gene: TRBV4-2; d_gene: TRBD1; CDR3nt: TGTGCCAGCAGCCAAGATCGGACAGGGATATCCACCGGGGAGCTGTTTTTT; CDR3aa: CASSQDRTGISTGELFF
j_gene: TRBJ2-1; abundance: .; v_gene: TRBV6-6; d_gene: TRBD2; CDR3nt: TGTGCCAGCAGCCCCGCCGGGACTAGCGGATACAATGAGCAGTTCTTC; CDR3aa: CASSPAGTSGYNEQFF
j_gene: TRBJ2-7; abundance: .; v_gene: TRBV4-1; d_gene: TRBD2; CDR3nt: TGCGCCAGCAGCCCGACTAGCGGGAGTTCCTACGAGCAGTACTTC; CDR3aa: CASSPTSGSSYEQYF
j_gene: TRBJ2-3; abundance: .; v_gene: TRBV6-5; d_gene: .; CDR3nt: TGTGCCAGCAGTCAACTGGGGGGTGGAGATACGCAGTATTTT; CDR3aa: CASSQLGGGDTQYF
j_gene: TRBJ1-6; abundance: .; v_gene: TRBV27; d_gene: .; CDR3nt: TGTGCCAGCAGTCCCCAAGGATGGGAGGATAATTCACCCCTCCACTTT; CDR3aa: CASSPQGWEDNSPLHF
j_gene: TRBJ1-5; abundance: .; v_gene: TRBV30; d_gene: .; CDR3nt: TGTGCCTGGAGTCGAACGAGTGGGGCAGTCGCATTATATAGCAATCAGCCCCAGCATTTT; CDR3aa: CAWSRTSGAVALYSNQPQHF
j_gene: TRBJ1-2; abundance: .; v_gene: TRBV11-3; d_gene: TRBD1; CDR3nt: TGTGCCAGCAGCTTAGGAGGGACAGCGATGTATGGCTACACCTTC; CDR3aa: CASSLGGTAMYGYTF
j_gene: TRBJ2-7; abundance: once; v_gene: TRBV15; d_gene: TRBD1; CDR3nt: TGTGCCACCAGCAGTGTCGGACAGGAAAACTACGAGCAGTACTTC; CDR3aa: CATSSVGQENYEQYF
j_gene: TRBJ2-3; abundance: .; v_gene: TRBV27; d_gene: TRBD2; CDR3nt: TGTGCCAGCAGCTCCCCCGGGGGGCGGGGGGGCACAGATACGCAGTATTTT; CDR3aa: CASSSPGGRGGTDTQYF
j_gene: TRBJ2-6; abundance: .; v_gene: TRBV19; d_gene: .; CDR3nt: TGTGCCAGTAGTTTGGCAGGGCTCTCTGGGGCCAACGTCCTGACTTTC; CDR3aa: CASSLAGLSGANVLTF
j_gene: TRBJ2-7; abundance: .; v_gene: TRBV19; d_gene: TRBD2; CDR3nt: TGTGCCAGTAGCGGCCGGGGGGACTCCTACGAGCAGTACTTC; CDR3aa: CASSGRGDSYEQYF